This is a list of T cell receptor beta chains from one sample in a study of T-cell memory formation after mild COVID-19. TCRdb passed the 5' RACE reads through MiXCR, listing each CDR3 protein once. The table lists about 290,000 distinct CDR3 sequences, about 15% of them singletons, with more than 20% in the top ten. Sequenced sample: PBMCs or a T cell subset sorted from them (not recorded which). The receptors shown here come from a man younger than 30 who had mild COVID-19 (a few samples of this study predate the infection). Cell type and time point are not known. Each CDR3 is given with its conserved first and last residue. D genes are given only for firm matches. Size is stated for part of the rows, as once, few or many counts, or as a class when the clone is expanded.

clone_size j_call d_call v_call cdr3_aa cdr3_nt
NA TRBJ1-2 NA TRBV20-1 CSAASLAGTF TGCAGTGCTGCCTCATTAGCGGGGACCTTC
NA TRBJ2-3 NA TRBV29-1 CSVEDLAVSTDTQYF TGCAGCGTTGAAGATTTGGCAGTCAGCACAGATACGCAGTATTTT
few TRBJ2-4 NA TRBV24-1 CATSVLEEGGLAKNIQYF TGTGCCACCAGCGTTCTTGAAGAGGGGGGGCTAGCCAAAAACATTCAGTACTTC
few TRBJ2-1 TRBD2 TRBV7-3 CASSLLAGVEQFF TGTGCCAGCAGCCTCCTAGCGGGGGTTGAGCAGTTCTTC
NA TRBJ1-1 TRBD1 TRBV7-2 CASSLGGWEAFF TGTGCCAGCAGCCTAGGGGGCTGGGAAGCTTTCTTT
NA TRBJ1-2 TRBD1 TRBV4-3 CASSQHRGQPRNYGYTF TGCGCCAGCAGCCAACACCGGGGACAGCCCAGAAACTATGGCTACACCTTC
few TRBJ1-5 NA TRBV12-3/TRBV12-4 CASNTRLSNQPQHF TGTGCCAGCAACACACGGTTGAGCAATCAGCCCCAGCATTTT
NA TRBJ1-4 TRBD1 TRBV28 CASSWTGINEKLFF TGTGCCAGCAGTTGGACAGGGATAAATGAAAAACTGTTTTTT
few TRBJ1-1 NA TRBV20-1 CSAPLFLAANTEAFF TGCAGTGCTCCCCTTTTCTTGGCTGCGAACACTGAAGCTTTCTTT
few TRBJ1-5 TRBD1 TRBV28 CASSLRSRGDQPQHF TGTGCCAGCAGTTTAAGGTCCAGGGGGGATCAGCCCCAGCATTTT